At least ten counts were recorded for the clone carrying this TCR beta chain. The antigen is unknown. Thyroid ultrasound, orbital computed tomography, clinical symptoms, and serum thyroxine and TRAb underpinned diagnoses. These data come from a study of T cells in Graves' hyperthyroidism and ophthalmopathy. Study information: The authors collected peripheral blood at initial diagnosis, before any treatment. Notes on the study in general: Ophthalmopathy was distinguished from stable hyperthyroidism by 13 V-J signatures.

The CDR3 is made up of 13 amino acids. CDR1 is SGHRS and CDR2 is YFSETQ in the germline V gene. V lost 0 bases and J 7 bases, leaving 9 bases between the germline ends. Amplification of TCR beta CDR3 regions used RNA as the template. First-round RT-PCR with HTBI primers amplified the TCR CDR3 region. Via MiXCR, TCRdb re-called the multiplex PCR reads, giving one row per CDR3 protein. This sample has about 560,000 distinct CDR3 sequences, with approximately 15% found just once. The sequenced sample consisted of blood. The receptor's source is a woman aged 18 to 35 with Graves' hyperthyroidism. The chain combines TRBV5-1 with TRBJ2-3, with D perhaps given as TRBD1 or TRBD2 (5 bases each). The CDR3 here is CASSLAREYTQYF. The CDR3, as DNA: TGCGCCAGCAGCTTGGCCAGGGAGTATACGCAGTATTTT.